The text below deals with one T cell receptor beta chain. Trimming took off 3 bases at V and 5 bases at J, with 17 bases between the two ends. This CDR3 region has 15 residues. Germline V gene data show CDR1 as SGDLS and CDR2 as YYNGEE. This entry comes from a study of T cells in Graves' hyperthyroidism and ophthalmopathy. Amplified TCR beta CDR3 regions came from RNA transcripts. The HTBI primer set drove a first-round RT-PCR of the TCR CDR3. Via MiXCR, TCRdb re-called the multiplex PCR reads, giving one row per CDR3 protein. The sample carries approximately 590,000 distinct CDR3 sequences, roughly 14% recorded once.

The sample was blood. The chain carries TRBV9 and TRBJ2-5; D possibly corresponds to TRBD1 (7 bases). This clonotype was sampled from a young woman with Graves' hyperthyroidism. The CDR3 is CASSAQGGARETQYF. CDR3 in DNA: TGTGCCAGCAGCGCCCAGGGGGGCGCTCGGGAGACCCAGTACTTC.